By sample share, the clone carrying this TCR beta chain is hyperexpanded (1% or more). This specimen comes from a study of tumor T cells in aggressive B-cell lymphoma. TCRdb's copy holds only in-frame clones and misses some; the assay was immunoSEQ multiplex PCR. The sample has 550 to 700 clones, 70% to 90% seen once. Germline loops: CDR1 SEHNR, CDR2 FQNEAQ (reference sequence). The V and J ends lost 5 bases and 1 base, in that order; junction bases with no gene match: 4. The CDR3 has 14 residues. This chain joins TRBV7-9 and TRBJ1-1, with 7 bases that match TRBD1. What was sequenced was tumor tissue. The source is an adult with diffuse large B cell lymphoma. The DNA for the CDR3 is TGTGCCAGCAGCACCAGACAGGGGAACACTGAAGCTTTCTTT. As protein: CASSTRQGNTEAFF.